The clone carrying this TCR beta chain has a single count. The antigen is undetermined. V was shortened by 6 bases and J by 4 bases, with 16 bases between the two germline ends. The CDR3 loop spans 15 amino acids. The germline gives CDR1 MNHNS, CDR2 SASEGT. The data belong to a study of CD8 T cell repertoires and HIV-1 epitope variants. Study-level information: Controls were a CMV, EBV and flu peptide pool, Ebola AY9 negative control, and no-peptide well. Epitopes were three Gag families plus Nef HW9 and YT9. 1M T cells were kept uncultured as a baseline.

TCRdb's table, derived via immunoSEQ multiplex PCR, lists solely in-frame clones and lacks some. This sample has 6,000 to 8,000 clones, with roughly two thirds found just once. Study findings and constraints: Some ten TCR beta clonotypes were antigen-specific, six apparently recognizing autologous or escape variants.

The genes are TRBV6-1 and TRBJ2-1; weak D call: TRBD1 (5 bases). The TCR sequence derives from a male donor with HIV. The sample taken for sequencing was cultured CD8+ T cells derived from PBMCs. In DNA, the CDR3 is TGTGCCAGCAGCTCGAAGGGGCGAGGATACAATGAGCAGTTCTTC. Residues: CASSSKGRGYNEQFF.